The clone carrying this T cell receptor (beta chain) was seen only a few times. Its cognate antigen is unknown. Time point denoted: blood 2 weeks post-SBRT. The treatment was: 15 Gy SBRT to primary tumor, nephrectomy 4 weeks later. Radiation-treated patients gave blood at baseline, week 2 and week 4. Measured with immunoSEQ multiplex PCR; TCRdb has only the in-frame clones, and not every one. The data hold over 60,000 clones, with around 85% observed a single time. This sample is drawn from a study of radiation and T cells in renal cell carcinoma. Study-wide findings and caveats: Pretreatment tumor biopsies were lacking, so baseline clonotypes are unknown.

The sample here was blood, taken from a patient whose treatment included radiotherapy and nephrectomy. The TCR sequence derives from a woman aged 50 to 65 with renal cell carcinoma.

This CDR3 reads CASRRQGAVGYTF. The CDR3 DNA sequence: TGTGCCAGCAGGAGACAGGGGGCAGTTGGCTACACCTTC. The J gene is TRBJ1-2, the V gene TRBV6-5, with TRBD1 matching over 10 bases. The CDR3 sequence is 13 residues long. V lost 6 bases to trimming and J lost 7 bases; unmatched junction nucleotides: 5. Germline assignment: CDR1 MNHEY and CDR2 SVGAGI.